The text below deals with one T cell receptor beta chain. Its specificity is not known. This entry comes from a study of T-cell memory formation after mild COVID-19. Study-level background: TCR clusters mostly belonged to single donors. Broader study findings: Among clones contracting day 15 to 85, CD4/CD8 was balanced, whereas later expanders leaned CD4+.

This CDR3 is 13 amino acids long. V lost 0 bases, J lost 12 bases, and 14 bases lay in between. Amplification by 5'RACE using constant-segment primers produced TCR alpha and TCR beta cDNA libraries that carried sample barcodes and UMIs. TCRdb re-called the 5' RACE reads through MiXCR, storing one row per CDR3 protein. Of under 550,000 distinct CDR3 sequences in the sample, roughly 18% were seen once. Specimen: PBMCs or a T cell subset sorted from them (not recorded which). This TCR was sampled from an adult woman who had mild COVID-19 (a few samples of this study predate the infection). Cell type and time point are not known. The V gene is TRBV12-3 or TRBV12-4, the J gene TRBJ1-2; TRBD1 might be the D (6 bases). The chain's CDR3 is CASSLAAGESNTF. DNA of the CDR3: TGTGCCAGCAGTTTAGCGGCAGGGGAAAGCAACACCTTC.